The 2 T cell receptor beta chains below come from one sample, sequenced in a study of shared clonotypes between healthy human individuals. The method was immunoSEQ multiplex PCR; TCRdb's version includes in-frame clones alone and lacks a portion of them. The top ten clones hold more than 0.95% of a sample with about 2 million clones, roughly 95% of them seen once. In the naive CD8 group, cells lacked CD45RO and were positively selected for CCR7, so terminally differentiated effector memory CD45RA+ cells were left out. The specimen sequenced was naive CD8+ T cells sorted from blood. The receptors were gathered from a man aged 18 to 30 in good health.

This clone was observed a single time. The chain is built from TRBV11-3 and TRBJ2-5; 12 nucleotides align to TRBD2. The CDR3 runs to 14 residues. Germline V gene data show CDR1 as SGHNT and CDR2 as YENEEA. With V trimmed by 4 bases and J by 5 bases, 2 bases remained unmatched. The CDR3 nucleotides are TGTGCCAGCAGCTGGACTAGCGGGGCGGAGACCCAGTACTTC. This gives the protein CASSWTSGAETQYF.

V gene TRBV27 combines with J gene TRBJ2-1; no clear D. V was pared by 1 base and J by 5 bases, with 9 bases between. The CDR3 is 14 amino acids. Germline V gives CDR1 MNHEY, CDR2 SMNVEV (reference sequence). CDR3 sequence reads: CASSLLPENNEQFF. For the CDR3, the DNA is TGTGCCAGCAGTTTATTACCAGAAAACAATGAGCAGTTCTTC.